Presented here are 20 T cell receptor beta chains from one specimen sequenced in a study of somatic mutations in cytotoxic T cells in rheumatoid arthritis. Clones were sequenced by immunoSEQ multiplex PCR, and TCRdb holds only the in-frame ones, with some missing. The sample yields around 20,000 clones, about two thirds seen once. The material sequenced was CD8+ T cells sorted from blood. These receptors were obtained from an adult with rheumatoid arthritis.

This clone has only a few counts. The chain uses TRBV7-9 and TRBJ2-7, with 8 bases aligning to TRBD1. Trimming removed 5 bases from V and 5 bases from J; junction bases left unmatched: 5. Germline values: CDR1 SEHNR, CDR2 FQNEAQ (reference sequence). CDR3 length: 13 residues. The CDR3, as DNA: TGTGCCAGCAGCCCCCCGGACAGGGACGAGCAGTACTTC. It codes for CASSPPDRDEQYF.

The chain uses TRBV30 and TRBJ1-5; weak D call: TRBD1 (6 bases). This CDR3 comprises 14 residues. V was cut by 1 base and J by 0 bases, with 7 bases left in between. The germline V gene encodes CDR1 GTSNPN and CDR2 SVGIG (reference sequence). The chain's CDR3 is CAWSAGASNQPQHF. In nucleotides, the CDR3 is TGTGCCTGGAGTGCAGGGGCTAGCAATCAGCCCCAGCATTTT.

The table lists this clone with a few counts. The chain employs TRBV7-9 and TRBJ1-2; D is unresolved. CDR1 SEHNR and CDR2 FQNEAQ come from the germline V gene (reference sequence). The CDR3 sequence is 11 residues long. V gave up 7 bases and J gave up 8 bases, with 11 bases separating them. CDR3 amino acids: CASTSMGGYTF. CDR3 in DNA: TGTGCCAGCACCAGTATGGGCGGCTACACCTTC.

The chain joins TRBV4-3 to TRBJ2-3; 7 bases are shared with TRBD2. The germline V gene encodes CDR1 LGHNA and CDR2 YSLEER. The length of the CDR3 is 15 residues. J gave up 1 base and V 3 bases, and 4 bases lay outside the gene matches. The CDR3 region has the DNA TGCGCCAGCAGCCATGGGGGGGGAGGCACAGATACGCAGTATTTT. This gives the protein CASSHGGGGTDTQYF.

Within the sample, this clone is medium-sized. This chain connects TRBV9 to TRBJ1-1, with D unclear. V was shortened by 0 bases and J by 1 base, with 7 bases between the two germline ends. This CDR3 spans 14 amino acids. Looked up from germline, CDR1 is SGDLS and CDR2 is YYNGEE. CDR3: CASSVEPENTEAFF. The CDR3 region has the DNA TGTGCCAGCAGCGTAGAACCAGAGAACACTGAAGCTTTCTTT.

The V call is TRBV5-5, the J call TRBJ2-7, with D unresolved. Looked up from germline, CDR1 is SGHKS and CDR2 is YYEKEE (reference sequence). Trimming took off 3 bases at V and 2 bases at J, with 12 bases between the two ends. The CDR3 is 14 amino acids. CDR3 region: CASSSAAKTYEQYF. CDR3 DNA sequence: TGTGCCAGCAGCTCCGCCGCAAAAACCTACGAGCAGTACTTC.

The chain is built from TRBV27 and TRBJ1-2; D unclear. V lost 4 bases, J lost 3 bases, and 9 bases lay in between. The CDR3 has 13 residues. Germline CDR1 MNHEY, CDR2 SMNVEV (reference sequence). CDR3 DNA: TGTGCCAGCAGTTCCTCCGCTTACTATGGCTACACCTTC. Its protein product is CASSSSAYYGYTF.

The V and J genes are TRBV7-9 and TRBJ2-1; 7 bases are a match to TRBD1. Losses at the gene ends were 5 bases for V and 0 bases for J; bases not matched to a gene: 4. CDR3 length equals 15 residues. The germline gives CDR1 SEHNR, CDR2 FQNEAQ (reference sequence). CDR3 sequence: CASSPRDSSYNEQFF. The CDR3 DNA reads TGTGCCAGCAGCCCCCGGGACAGCTCCTACAATGAGCAGTTCTTC.

The chain links TRBV7-3 to TRBJ2-3; 12 nucleotides line up with TRBD2. The J segment lost 0 bases and the V segment lost 1 base, leaving 5 bases of the junction unmatched. This CDR3 contains 18 residues. Germline loops: CDR1 SGHTA, CDR2 FQGTGA. The CDR3 here is CASSLISSGGVSTDTQYF. In DNA form, the CDR3 reads TGTGCCAGCAGCTTAATCTCTAGCGGGGGGGTTAGCACAGATACGCAGTATTTT.

This chain uses TRBV28 with TRBJ1-1; weak D call: TRBD1 (5 bases). The CDR3 is 13 amino acids. V was pared by 3 bases and J by 1 base, with 6 bases between. The V gene's germline CDR1 is MDHEN and CDR2 SYDVKM. The CDR3 loop reads CASSLGPNTEAFF. CDR3 bases: TGTGCCAGCAGTTTGGGGCCGAACACTGAAGCTTTCTTT.

The rearrangement joins TRBV5-5 to TRBJ2-1; TRBD2 aligns across 12 bases. The CDR3 is 15 amino acids. V gave up 3 bases and J gave up 3 bases; unmatched junction bases: 1. From germline, CDR1 is SGHKS and CDR2 YYEKEE (reference sequence). The CDR3 here is CASSWTSGDYNEQFF. The CDR3 coding sequence is TGTGCCAGCAGCTGGACTAGCGGGGACTACAATGAGCAGTTCTTC.

This clone was observed a handful of times. The J gene is TRBJ1-1, the V gene TRBV5-4, with a weak D call TRBD1 (5 bases). Germline-derived CDR1 and CDR2 are SGHNT and YYREEE (reference sequence). The CDR3 runs 13 residues. The ends were cut back, 4 bases at V and 2 bases at J, with 9 bases in the middle. Written as DNA, the CDR3 is TGTGCCAGCAGCCGCAGGGAAAACACTGAAGCTTTCTTT. Translation gives CASSRRENTEAFF.

The chain recombines TRBV6-5 with TRBJ2-2, with a possible D match to TRBD1 (6 bases). The CDR3 is made up of 15 amino acids. Germline CDR1 is MNHEY and CDR2 is SVGAGI. V gave up 2 bases and J gave up 5 bases, with 12 bases separating them. The CDR3 region is CASSYNEGETGELFF. In DNA, the CDR3 is TGTGCCAGCAGTTACAACGAGGGGGAGACCGGGGAGCTGTTTTTT.

V usage is TRBV4-1 and J usage is TRBJ2-7; no clear D gene. The CDR3 spans 15 residues. The germline gives CDR1 MGHRA, CDR2 YSYEKL. V shed 1 base and J shed 0 bases, with 10 bases lying between them. The CDR3 loop is CASSQGRATSYEQYF. CDR3 sequence (DNA): TGCGCCAGCAGCCAAGGAAGGGCTACCTCCTACGAGCAGTACTTC.

The chain joins TRBV19 to TRBJ2-2; 12 bases align to TRBD1. Germline loops: CDR1 LNHDA, CDR2 SQIVND (reference sequence). This CDR3 contains 15 residues. With 1 base clipped from V and 7 bases from J, the junction kept 1 base outside the gene matches. CDR3 loop: CASSIGDRGLGELFF. In DNA form, the CDR3 reads TGTGCCAGTAGTATAGGGGACAGGGGGCTCGGGGAGCTGTTTTTT.

The V gene is TRBV27, the J gene TRBJ1-1, with a tentative D call TRBD1 (6 bases). CDR1 and CDR2 from the germline V gene are MNHEY and SMNVEV (reference sequence). This CDR3 contains 15 residues. V shed 6 bases and J shed 1 base, with 15 bases lying between them. This chain's CDR3 is CASRIQGFANTEAFF. CDR3 DNA: TGTGCCAGCAGAATACAGGGATTCGCGAACACTGAAGCTTTCTTT.

The chain links TRBV2 to TRBJ2-2, with 8 bases lining up with TRBD1. This CDR3 spans 13 amino acids. From germline, CDR1 is SNHLY and CDR2 FYNNEI. J lost 5 bases, V lost 10 bases, and 6 bases had no gene match. CDR3 bases: TGTGCCACCTGGCAGGGGGCAACCGGGGAGCTGTTTTTT. The encoded protein is CATWQGATGELFF.

This rearrangement joins TRBV6-4 to TRBJ1-1; D call uncertain. V dropped 3 bases and J dropped 8 bases, with 10 bases sitting between them. The CDR3 extends over 12 amino acids. The germline CDR1 and CDR2 sequences are MRHNA and SNTAGT. The CDR3: CASSERQAEAFF. The CDR3, as DNA: TGTGCCAGCAGTGAGAGGCAGGCAGAAGCTTTCTTT.

V and J are TRBV5-1 and TRBJ2-2; 9 bases agree with TRBD2. With 2 bases clipped from V and 5 bases from J, the junction kept 7 bases outside the gene matches. The CDR3 consists of 16 residues. Germline V gene lookup returns CDR1 SGHRS and CDR2 YFSETQ. CDR3 protein: CASSLSGGGATGELFF. The DNA of the CDR3 is TGCGCCAGCAGCTTATCTGGCGGGGGGGCAACCGGGGAGCTGTTTTTT.

The rearrangement links TRBV2 to TRBJ2-2; TRBD1 agrees at 7 bases. CDR1 and CDR2 from the germline V gene are SNHLY and FYNNEI. V trimming: 6 bases; J trimming: 2 bases; junction bases outside the gene matches: 6. The CDR3 covers 15 residues. Here the CDR3 reads CASSLTGTNTGELFF. The DNA of the CDR3 is TGTGCCAGCAGCCTGACAGGGACCAACACCGGGGAGCTGTTTTTT.